A selection of T cell receptor beta chains follows, all from one sample in a study of OX40 agonist ivuxolimab in advanced cancers. Produced via immunoSEQ multiplex PCR; TCRdb's table is partial and in-frame only. The sample includes 15,000 to 20,000 clones, 80% to 90% seen only once; the top ten take roughly 72%. The source material was CD4+ or CD8+ T cells sorted from blood, sampled in a trial of the OX40 agonist ivuxolimab. Source of these receptors: an adult with an advanced solid tumor such as melanoma, head and neck, liver or kidney cancer. Both conserved end residues are part of each CDR3. Each record gives: D gene, J gene, clone size, V gene, CDR3 DNA, CDR3 protein. A D gene is named only where the DNA matches it firmly. The size of a clone is reported for some rows only, either as once, few or many, or as a class for expanded clones.

TRBD2 | TRBJ2-2 | once | TRBV2 | TGTGCCAGCAGAAACCTAGCGGAGAACACCGGGGAGCTGTTTTTT | CASRNLAENTGELFF
TRBD2 | TRBJ2-7 | . | TRBV7-3 | TGTGCCAGCAGCACCCTGACTAGCGGGAGAAGACACGAGCAGTACTTC | CASSTLTSGRRHEQYF
TRBD1 | TRBJ1-2 | . | TRBV15 | TGTGCCACCAGCAGATGGGACAGGGGCAACTATGGCTACACCTTC | CATSRWDRGNYGYTF
TRBD1 | TRBJ2-3 | . | TRBV6-6 | TGTGCCAGCACCGTCCGAGGGACAGGACTCACAGATACGCAGTATTTT | CASTVRGTGLTDTQYF
. | TRBJ2-7 | . | TRBV21-1 | TGTGCCAGCAGCAATACAAGCCTTCTTCCCTACGAGCAGTACTTC | CASSNTSLLPYEQYF
. | TRBJ2-1 | . | TRBV4-3 | TGCGCCAGCAGCCAAGATTCTAGCGAAGGAATCCTATCCTACAATGAGCAGTTCTTC | CASSQDSSEGILSYNEQFF
. | TRBJ2-1 | . | TRBV5-6 | TGTGCCAGCACACCTGTGGACAGCGCGGGTGAGCAGTTCTTC | CASTPVDSAGEQFF
. | TRBJ1-1 | . | TRBV28 | TGTGCCAGCAGTCCCCGGCAGGGAGGGAACACTGAAGCTTTCTTT | CASSPRQGGNTEAFF
TRBD1 | TRBJ1-4 | . | TRBV14 | TGTGCCAGAGACAGGGCCAGTGAAAAACTGTTTTTT | CARDRASEKLFF
. | TRBJ1-5 | . | TRBV27 | TGTGCCAGCAAAATTGCCGGGACGGAAAGCAATCAGCCCCAGCATTTT | CASKIAGTESNQPQHF
TRBD2 | TRBJ2-1 | . | TRBV9 | TGTGCCAGCAGCGTAGCCGGACTAGCGGGAGACAATGAGCAGTTCTTC | CASSVAGLAGDNEQFF
. | TRBJ1-6 | . | TRBV27 | TGTGCCAGCAGTGCCCTCCAGGGTCCGTCCTATAATTCACCCCTCCACTTT | CASSALQGPSYNSPLHF
. | TRBJ1-5 | once | TRBV27 | TGTGCCAGCAGTTTAAGTGTTTATAGCAATCAGCCCCAGCATTTT | CASSLSVYSNQPQHF